Following are 8 T cell receptor beta chains from one sample sequenced in a study of blood T cells in healthy people across ages. Using a J-beta primer mix together with a sample-barcoded 5' primer, a second PCR was run for roughly 6 to 12 cycles. TCRdb called the 5' RACE reads again in MiXCR, with one record for every CDR3 protein. The profile shows about 930,000 distinct CDR3 sequences, almost 30% of them singletons. This sample also appeared in a second study, on T cells of mothers and their children.

Sequences were obtained from blood. The receptors were gathered from a woman in her thirties or forties in good health.

This clonotype was observed a few times. V and J are TRBV7-3 and TRBJ1-1; TRBD1 matches at 8 bases. The CDR3 loop spans 15 amino acids. Germline CDR1 is SGHTA and CDR2 is FQGTGA. The V and J ends lost 5 bases and 1 base, in that order; junction bases with no gene match: 6. This CDR3 is CASSPGTGRNTEAFF. DNA of the CDR3: TGTGCCAGCAGCCCCGGGACAGGAAGGAACACTGAAGCTTTCTTT.

The table lists this clonotype with a count of one. V usage is TRBV3-1 and J usage is TRBJ1-6; D is possibly TRBD1 (6 bases). CDR1 is LGHDT, CDR2 YNNKEL, per germline (reference sequence). The CDR3 has 16 residues. V was trimmed by 4 bases and J by 0 bases, leaving 10 bases between them. Here the CDR3 reads CASSPGELSYNSPLHF. DNA of the CDR3: TGTGCCAGCAGCCCAGGGGAGCTCTCCTATAATTCACCCCTCCACTTT.

This clonotype was recorded a few times. J is TRBJ1-5 and V is TRBV20-1; 7 bases are shared with TRBD1. With V trimmed by 5 bases and J by 9 bases, 7 bases remained unmatched. Per the germline V gene, CDR1 is DFQATT and CDR2 is SNEGSKA (reference sequence). This CDR3 has 12 residues. The CDR3 nucleotides are TGCAGTGCTGAAAAGACAGGGACGCCCCAGCATTTT. Its translation is CSAEKTGTPQHF.

This chain connects TRBV9 to TRBJ1-1; no firm D call. The CDR3 contains 16 residues. V lost 0 bases, J lost 0 bases, and 12 bases lay in between. Looked up from germline, CDR1 is SGDLS and CDR2 is YYNGEE. CDR3 coding DNA: TGTGCCAGCAGCGTAGGCGGGGTGGGGATGAACACTGAAGCTTTCTTT. This sequence encodes CASSVGGVGMNTEAFF.

Of note for this clonotype: This may stem from a read error, because a much larger clone lies one nucleotide away. The chain employs TRBV20-1 and TRBJ1-2; no clear D. The CDR3 sequence is 11 residues long. Per germline, CDR1 DFQATT and CDR2 SNEGSKA (reference sequence). CDR3 bases: TGCAGGGCTAGAGGTCGGGATGGCTACACCTTC. This sequence encodes CRARGRDGYTF.

This clonotype has a count of ten or more. The chain links TRBV6-1 to TRBJ1-5, with 10 bases matching TRBD1. The ends lost 5 bases at V and 2 bases at J; junction bases unmatched: 3. Germline V lookup: CDR1 MNHNS, CDR2 SASEGT. The CDR3 spans 15 residues. DNA for the CDR3: TGTGCCAGCAGTCCCGGGACAGGGGGCAATCAGCCCCAGCATTTT. It encodes CASSPGTGGNQPQHF.

This chain uses TRBV7-2 with TRBJ2-2; 10 bases are a match to TRBD1. Germline CDR1 is SGHTA and CDR2 is FQGNSA. V dropped 4 bases and J dropped 6; count of bases not matched to a gene: 2. CDR3 length equals 14 residues. CDR3 loop: CASSSDRGPGELFF. CDR3 bases: TGTGCCAGCAGCTCAGACAGGGGGCCCGGGGAGCTGTTTTTT.

This chain uses TRBV6-4 with TRBJ2-3; no reliable D call. Trimming took 2 bases from V and 4 from J, leaving 16 bases between them. Germline V gene data show CDR1 as MRHNA and CDR2 as SNTAGT. The CDR3 spans 16 residues. CDR3 DNA: TGTGCCAGCAGTGACGGTTCAGGAAGTGGTTCAGATACGCAGTATTTT. It is translated as CASSDGSGSGSDTQYF.